This TCR beta chain was sequenced in a study of T cells in tuberculosis (dated by TCRdb to 2017 to 2018). General notes on the study: To characterize T cells specific for the mycobacterial lipid antigen glucose monomycolate (GMM), the study used CD1B tetramers together with high-throughput TCR immunosequencing. In a South African clinical cohort, IGRA-negative adolescents, IGRA-positive adolescents with latent tuberculosis and adults with active tuberculosis were compared, with nine to eleven people in each group. Overall results and qualifications from the work: Smaller mean NN-distances to GMM-specific TCRs were observed in active tuberculosis TCR-alpha repertoires than in IGRA-negative controls, suggesting clonal expansion of GMM-specific TCRs. With the diverse GMM-specific repertoire as input, a classifier achieved around 90% accuracy (AUROC roughly 0.88), whereas GEM motif frequencies as input gave around 70% accuracy. Clinical samples were selected based on which cryopreserved specimens were available, and the active tuberculosis cases were adults whereas the controls were adolescents. Shorter CDR3-alpha lengths in active tuberculosis patients partly drove the smaller NN-distances, and the TCR-beta difference was not statistically significant.

This clone was observed once. Its target antigen remains unknown. Per-base qualities were not stored, and no clone one base away is much larger. At study entry, adolescents were screened for latent tuberculosis infection using a tuberculin skin test and the QuantiFERON-TB GOLD In-Tube IGRA. Unsorted cryopreserved PBMC were immunosequenced, covering on average approximately 98,000 T cells per clinical donor. Eleven high schools in the Worcester region of the Western Cape, South Africa, served as enrollment sites for adolescents aged 12 to 18 years. Ten or so M. tuberculosis-infected adolescents and about 10 uninfected adolescents, matched for age and sex, were selected. Adolescent PBMC were isolated from freshly drawn heparinized blood by density centrifugation and cryopreserved. The immunoSEQ multiplex PCR assay was used to generate TCR libraries, with TCR-beta and/or TCR-alpha/delta assays applied to each sample. The amplified TCR libraries were sequenced using the Illumina high-throughput platform. The original pipeline was this. Clustering and dimensionality reduction were performed using pairwise TCRdist distances among GMM-specific receptors from ex vivo sorted or in vitro expanded T cells. The score assigned to each clinical repertoire was mean NN-distance, meaning the average TCRdist to the nearest 10% of tetramer-positive reference sequences. GEM TCR motif frequency was calculated as the fraction of unique TCRs that matched known GEM sequences in V/J usage and CDR3 length. Active tuberculosis was classified by linear discriminant analysis with leave-one-out cross-validation, implemented in scikit-learn. TCRdb limited this immuneACCESS table to in-frame rearrangements with V and J called. A share of clones is missing; checked studies link under half to unresolved V genes, and the rest is unexplained. Clone size and the V and J calls come from that table; the DNA yielded D and trimming. The sample records around 19,000 clones, 85% to 90% of which are singletons. Roughly 14% of the sample lies in the top ten.

Trimming removed 0 bases from V and 5 bases from J; the gene matches leave 4 bases unexplained. The cysteine opens and the phenylalanine closes a CDR3 of 15 amino acids. CDR3 DNA only is kept here, 45 bases in frame from base 1. CDR1 and CDR2, looked up from the germline V gene, are LGHNA and YSLEER. The chain was built from TRBV4-3 and TRBJ1-1, and 9 junctional nucleotides match TRBD1. This receptor was identified in a donor aged 10-30 years with latent tuberculosis or without tuberculosis infection. Specimen: PBMCs. The CDR3 is CASSQDLGQGTEAFF. The nucleotide sequence is TGCGCCAGCAGCCAAGATCTCGGACAGGGGACTGAAGCTTTCTTT.